The 30 T cell receptor beta chains listed next were all sequenced from one sample in a study of blood T cell repertoires in COVID-19. Data came from immunoSEQ multiplex PCR; TCRdb stores just in-frame clones and leaves some out. This repertoire shows about 39,000 clones, approximately 81% found once; its top ten account for approximately 9.1%. The specimen was peripheral blood. The receptor set was obtained from a man aged 60 to 75 in a cohort sampled during active COVID-19.

To note about this clone: The DNA is left out, because the CDR3 cannot be placed on it with certainty; the CDR3 is given as TCRdb lists it. V and J are TRBV21-1 and TRBJ1-3. TRBV21-1 is noted as a pseudogene. The CDR3 is 17 residues long, counting both termini. CDR3: CASRKRVRVGSGNTIYF.

The V call is TRBV7-9, the J call TRBJ2-1; D remains unclear. V shed 3 bases and J shed 10 bases, with 7 bases lying between them. This CDR3 is 11 amino acids long. Germline values: CDR1 SEHNR, CDR2 FQNEAQ (reference sequence). DNA for the CDR3: TGTGCCAGCAGCTTTTCGTTGGAGCAGTTCTTC. Its protein is CASSFSLEQFF.

This clone was picked up a small number of times. The rearrangement joins TRBV4-2 to TRBJ1-6; no definite D call. The germline V gene encodes CDR1 LGHNA and CDR2 YNFKEQ. V dropped 2 bases and J dropped 6 bases, with 11 bases sitting between them. CDR3 length equals 15 residues. CDR3 amino acids: CASSQSGQANSPLHF. The CDR3 coding sequence is TGTGCCAGCAGCCAAAGTGGGCAGGCTAATTCACCCCTCCACTTT.

The gene calls are TRBV25-1 and TRBJ1-5, with TRBD1 as a possible D gene (6 bases). The CDR3 loop spans 14 amino acids. Germline V gene lookup returns CDR1 MGHDK and CDR2 SYGVNS. V was trimmed by 6 bases and J by 4 bases, leaving 13 bases between them. CDR3 DNA: TGTGCCAGCAGCCAGACAGGAATGAATCAGCCCCAGCATTTT. It yields the protein CASSQTGMNQPQHF.

Only a few counts were recorded for this clone. This chain links TRBV5-1 with TRBJ2-7; D may be TRBD1 (6 bases). Trimming shortened V by 0 bases and J by 6 bases, and 34 bases separated the two germline ends. The V gene's germline CDR1 is SGHRS and CDR2 YFSETQ. CDR3 size: 21 residues. The DNA for the CDR3 is TGCGCCAGCAGCTTGGCGTTCCCCCGGACAGTAAGCCCCGGGATAAAAGGCGAGCAGTACTTC. It specifies CASSLAFPRTVSPGIKGEQYF. Combining the CDR3 with reference TRBV5-1 and TRBJ2-7 gives the whole variable domain KAGVTQTPRYLIKTRGQQVTLSCSPISGHRSVSWYQQTPGQGLQFLFEYFSETQRNKGNFPGRFSGRQFSNSRSEMNVSTLELGDSALYLCASSLAFPRTVSPGIKGEQYFGPGTRLTVT.

V and J are TRBV3-1 (or the pseudogene TRBV3-2) and TRBJ2-7; D might be TRBD2 (5 bases). CDR1 is LGHDT, CDR2 YNNKEL, per germline (reference sequence). The CDR3 loop spans 12 amino acids. V lost 0 bases and J lost 7, with 7 bases in between. CDR3 sequence (DNA): TGTGCCAGCAGCCAAGAATGGAGGGAGCAGTACTTC. It is translated as CASSQEWREQYF.

A remark on this clone: This sample also contains other DNA sequences that code for the same CDR3. This chain joins TRBV4-3 and TRBJ2-7; D is ambiguous. Trimming took 0 bases from V and 7 from J, leaving 16 bases between them. The CDR3 covers 15 residues. Germline V gene data show CDR1 as LGHNA and CDR2 as YSLEER. CDR3: CASSQESGRVHEQYF. The DNA for the CDR3 is TGCGCCAGCAGCCAAGAGTCCGGTCGGGTCCATGAGCAGTACTTC.

V and J are TRBV24-1 and TRBJ1-1, with D perhaps TRBD1 (5 bases). This CDR3 has 13 residues. Trimming took off 4 bases at V and 6 bases at J, with 11 bases between the two ends. Germline-derived CDR1 and CDR2 are KGHDR and SFDVKD. CDR3 region: CATSDRGGAEAFF. The CDR3 DNA sequence: TGTGCCACCAGTGACCGTGGGGGGGCTGAAGCTTTCTTT.

This chain joins TRBV5-1 and TRBJ2-1; D is unresolved. This CDR3 is 14 amino acids long. Germline CDR1 reads SGHRS; CDR2 reads YFSETQ. V was shortened by 0 bases and J by 6 bases, with 10 bases between the two germline ends. The CDR3 nucleotides are TGCGCCAGCAGCTTGGCCTCTCTTTTCAATGAGCAGTTCTTC. The encoded protein is CASSLASLFNEQFF.

V gene TRBV28 combines with J gene TRBJ2-5; 10 bases line up with TRBD1. V gave up 8 bases and J gave up 4 bases; unmatched junction bases: 10. The CDR3 runs to 15 residues. Germline CDR1 reads MDHEN; CDR2 reads SYDVKM. The CDR3 DNA follows: TGTGCCAGCCACCCGGGACAGGGGTTTCGAGAGACCCAGTACTTC. This gives the protein CASHPGQGFRETQYF.

The chain is built from TRBV11-3 and TRBJ2-3; D is uncertain. The CDR3 runs to 13 residues. Trimming shortened V by 1 base and J by 8 bases, and 10 bases separated the two germline ends. The germline CDR1 and CDR2 sequences are SGHNT and YENEEA. The CDR3 region has the DNA TGTGCCAGCAGCTTAGGTCTAGAAGCTACGCAGTATTTT. Translation: CASSLGLEATQYF.

This clone was detected only once. The rearrangement joins TRBV11-2 to TRBJ2-7; 9 nucleotides agree with TRBD2. This CDR3 is built from 16 residues. With V trimmed by 5 bases and J by 7 bases, 15 bases remained unmatched. Germline CDR1 is SGHAT and CDR2 is FQNNGV. CDR3 amino acids: CASSPLVGLAGFEQYF. The CDR3, as DNA: TGTGCCAGCAGCCCCCTCGTAGGGCTAGCGGGGTTTGAGCAGTACTTC. The full variable domain, in which reference TRBV11-2 and TRBJ2-7 provide the parts outside the CDR3, is EAGVAQSPRYKIIEKRQSVAFWCNPISGHATLYWYQQILGQGPKLLIQFQNNGVVDDSQLPKDRFSAERLKGVDSTLKIQPAKLEDSAVYLCASSPLVGLAGFEQYFGPGTRLTVT.

This clone is deemed medium-sized. The chain has TRBV6-5 and TRBJ1-2; no reliable D call. V lost 6 bases, J lost 0 bases, and 14 bases lay in between. Germline assignment: CDR1 MNHEY and CDR2 SVGAGI. The CDR3 is 15 amino acids. In DNA form, the CDR3 reads TGTGCCAGCAGGCCGGCAGGCAACGCTAACTATGGCTACACCTTC. This codes for CASRPAGNANYGYTF.

The chain carries TRBV6-1 and TRBJ1-1; 11 nucleotides align to TRBD1. The CDR3 consists of 15 residues. The germline gives CDR1 MNHNS, CDR2 SASEGT. Trimming took 3 bases from V and 4 from J; bases not matched to a gene: 4. Here the CDR3 reads CASSDTGTGGTEAFF. In nucleotides, the CDR3 is TGTGCCAGCAGTGACACCGGGACAGGGGGCACTGAAGCTTTCTTT.

Only one count was recorded for this clone. This chain joins TRBV6-5 and TRBJ2-7; 7 bases line up with TRBD1. V lost 6 bases and J lost 6; bases outside the gene matches: 5. CDR1 and CDR2 from the germline V gene are MNHEY and SVGAGI. CDR3 length: 12 residues. The CDR3 nucleotides read TGTGCCAGCAGCTCTTCAGGGGGCGAGCAGTACTTC. Translated, it gives CASSSSGGEQYF.

This clone was detected only a few times. The chain couples TRBV19 to TRBJ2-7; TRBD2 agrees at 7 bases. This CDR3 contains 12 residues. V was clipped by 5 bases and J by 5 bases; unmatched bases: 3. Germline V gene lookup returns CDR1 LNHDA and CDR2 SQIVND (reference sequence). The CDR3 nucleotides read TGTGCCAGTAGTCCCGCGGGGGACGAGCAGTACTTC. It specifies CASSPAGDEQYF.

This clone was found once. This chain links TRBV19 with TRBJ1-2, with 7 bases lining up with TRBD1. With V trimmed by 4 bases and J by 8 bases, 4 bases remained unmatched. The CDR3 is 12 residues long. CDR1 and CDR2 from the germline V gene are LNHDA and SQIVND (reference sequence). The CDR3 sequence: CASSRQGDGYTF. The CDR3 DNA follows: TGTGCCAGTAGTAGACAGGGTGACGGCTACACCTTC.

This clone appeared a few times. J is TRBJ1-6 and V is TRBV28, with 9 bases fitting TRBD1. V lost 6 bases to trimming and J lost 10 bases; unmatched junction nucleotides: 7. The CDR3 extends over 14 amino acids. Germline V gene data show CDR1 as MDHEN and CDR2 as SYDVKM. CDR3: CASSYGQGWSPLHF. The DNA for the CDR3 is TGTGCCAGCAGCTATGGACAGGGGTGGTCACCCCTCCACTTT.

The V and J genes are TRBV7-9 and TRBJ2-3, with 7 bases matching TRBD1. The V and J ends lost 5 bases and 5 bases, in that order; junction bases with no gene match: 1. The CDR3 is 12 residues long. Germline V CDR1 and CDR2: SEHNR, FQNEAQ (reference sequence). DNA of the CDR3: TGTGCCAGCAGCCGGGACAGAGATACGCAGTATTTT. Translation: CASSRDRDTQYF.

The chain employs TRBV28 and TRBJ1-5; D is perhaps TRBD1 (6 bases). The germline gives CDR1 MDHEN, CDR2 SYDVKM. This CDR3 spans 15 amino acids. Trimming took 3 bases from V and 4 from J, leaving 13 bases between them. For the CDR3, the DNA is TGTGCCAGCAGTTTCCTTGGGACAAATAATCAGCCCCAGCATTTT. Its protein is CASSFLGTNNQPQHF.

The chain carries TRBV7-2 and TRBJ2-1, with D maybe TRBD2 (7 bases). The CDR3 totals 16 residues. From germline, CDR1 is SGHTA and CDR2 FQGNSA. Trimming shortened V by 5 bases and J by 0 bases, and 14 bases separated the two germline ends. In DNA form, the CDR3 reads TGTGCCAGCAGCCCTGGGGGGGCCATCTCCTACAATGAGCAGTTCTTC. Its translation: CASSPGGAISYNEQFF.

The V and J genes are TRBV9 and TRBJ1-5; 11 positions match TRBD1. After removal of 3 bases from V and 6 bases from J, the junction contained 5 bases not matched to a gene. There are 15 residues in the CDR3. CDR1 is SGDLS, CDR2 YYNGEE, per germline. CDR3 in DNA: TGTGCCAGCAGCGCCGGACAGGGGGCCCCTCAGCCCCAGCATTTT. Protein sequence: CASSAGQGAPQPQHF.

J is TRBJ1-1 and V is TRBV28, with D unclear. CDR3 length: 13 amino acids. CDR1 MDHEN and CDR2 SYDVKM come from the germline V gene. Trimming cost V 8 bases and J 2 bases, with 12 bases left between them. This chain's CDR3 is CASHAKRNTEAFF. In nucleotides, the CDR3 is TGTGCCAGCCACGCAAAGAGAAACACTGAAGCTTTCTTT.

This clone was recorded once. This chain joins TRBV10-2 and TRBJ2-7; D unclear. The CDR3 is 11 amino acids. V lost 3 bases to trimming and J lost 4 bases, with 4 bases between them. The germline gives CDR1 WSHSY, CDR2 SAAADI. The CDR3 DNA follows: TGCGCCAGCAGTGACCATTACGAGCAGTACTTC. The encoded protein is CASSDHYEQYF.

In this sample, this clone turned up once. The genes are TRBV18 and TRBJ1-5, with 8 bases matching TRBD1. The CDR3 has 16 amino acids. The germline gives CDR1 KGHSH, CDR2 LQKENI. Germline trimming cut 6 bases from V and 2 bases from J; bases unmatched to any gene: 9. As DNA, the CDR3 is TGTGCCAGCTCCCAGGGTCAGGACAGGGGCAATCAGCCCCAGCATTTT. This translates into CASSQGQDRGNQPQHF.

The chain carries TRBV30 and TRBJ1-6; weak D call: TRBD1 (5 bases). Germline CDR1 is GTSNPN and CDR2 is SVGIG (reference sequence). Trimming took off 5 bases at V and 10 bases at J, with 21 bases between the two ends. The CDR3 runs 15 residues. CDR3 amino acids: CAWRGTDLWVSPLHF. The CDR3 DNA reads TGTGCCTGGCGGGGGACTGATCTCTGGGTATCACCCCTCCACTTT.

The table lists this clone with a count of one. This chain connects TRBV7-8 to TRBJ2-1; 15 nucleotides agree with TRBD2. The germline V gene encodes CDR1 SGHVS and CDR2 FQNEAQ. The CDR3 loop spans 20 amino acids. The ends lost 1 base at V and 0 bases at J; junction bases unmatched: 7. CDR3 sequence reads: CASSLGYGLAGGNSYNEQFF. The CDR3 coding sequence is TGTGCCAGCAGCTTAGGGTACGGACTAGCGGGGGGGAACTCCTACAATGAGCAGTTCTTC. Using reference TRBV7-8 and TRBJ2-1 for the parts outside the CDR3, the full variable domain is GAGVSQSPRYKVAKRGQDVALRCDPISGHVSLFWYQQALGQGPEFLTYFQNEAQLDKSGLPSDRFFAERPEGSVSTLKIQRTQQEDSAVYLCASSLGYGLAGGNSYNEQFFGPGTRLTVL.

The chain carries TRBV5-6 and TRBJ1-6; 7 bases match TRBD1. CDR3 length equals 17 residues. CDR1 is SGHDT and CDR2 is YYEEEE in the germline V gene. J lost 9 bases, V lost 4 bases, and 16 bases had no gene match. The CDR3 loop reads CASSPQTGRFLGSPLHF. CDR3 in DNA: TGTGCCAGCAGCCCTCAGACAGGGAGGTTCCTTGGTTCACCCCTCCACTTT.

This clone was seen a handful of times. The J gene is TRBJ1-3, the V gene TRBV13, with 9 positions matching TRBD1. This CDR3 has 16 residues. Germline V CDR1 and CDR2: PRHDT, FYEKMQ (reference sequence). V was pared by 5 bases and J by 3 bases, with 8 bases of the junction left unmatched. Here the CDR3 DNA reads TGTGCCAGCAGCCCGAACAGGGGGCGCATTGGAAACACCATATATTTT. Translated, it gives CASSPNRGRIGNTIYF.

This clone has just one count. The chain carries TRBV5-6 and TRBJ2-3; TRBD2 might be the D (7 bases). With 4 bases removed from V and 6 bases from J, the gap between germline ends came to 15 bases. The CDR3 covers 14 residues. The germline V gene encodes CDR1 SGHDT and CDR2 YYEEEE. Here the CDR3 DNA reads TGTGCCAGCAGCCCGGCGGGGGCCTGGGATACGCAGTATTTT. Translating it yields CASSPAGAWDTQYF.